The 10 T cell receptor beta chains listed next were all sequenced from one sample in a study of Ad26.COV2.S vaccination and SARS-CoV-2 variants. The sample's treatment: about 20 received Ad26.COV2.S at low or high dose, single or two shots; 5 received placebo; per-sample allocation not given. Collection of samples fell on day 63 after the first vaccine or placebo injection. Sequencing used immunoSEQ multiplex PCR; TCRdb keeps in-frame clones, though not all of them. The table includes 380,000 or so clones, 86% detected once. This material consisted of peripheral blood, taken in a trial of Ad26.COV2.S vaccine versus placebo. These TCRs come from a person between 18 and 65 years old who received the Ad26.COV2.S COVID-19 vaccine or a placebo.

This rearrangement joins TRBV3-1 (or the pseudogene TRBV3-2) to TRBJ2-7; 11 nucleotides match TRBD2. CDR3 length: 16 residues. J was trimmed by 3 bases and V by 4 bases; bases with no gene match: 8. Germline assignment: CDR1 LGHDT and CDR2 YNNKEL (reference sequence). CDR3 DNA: TGTGCCAGCAGCCGAGGACTAGCGGGCGGCCGCTACGAGCAGTACTTC. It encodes CASSRGLAGGRYEQYF.

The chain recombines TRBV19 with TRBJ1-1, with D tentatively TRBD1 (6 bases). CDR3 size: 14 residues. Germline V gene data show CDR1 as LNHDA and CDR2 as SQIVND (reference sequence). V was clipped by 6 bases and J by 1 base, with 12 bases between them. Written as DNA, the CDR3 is TGTGCCAGTAGGGGGGCCGGGGGGAACACTGAAGCTTTCTTT. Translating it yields CASRGAGGNTEAFF.

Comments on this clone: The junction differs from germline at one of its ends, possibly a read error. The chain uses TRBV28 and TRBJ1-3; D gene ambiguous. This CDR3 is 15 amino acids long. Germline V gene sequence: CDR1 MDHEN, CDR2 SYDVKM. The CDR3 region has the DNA TGTGCCAGCAGTTTTGGATCTGATGGTGGAAACATCATATATTTT. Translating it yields CASSFGSDGGNIIYF.

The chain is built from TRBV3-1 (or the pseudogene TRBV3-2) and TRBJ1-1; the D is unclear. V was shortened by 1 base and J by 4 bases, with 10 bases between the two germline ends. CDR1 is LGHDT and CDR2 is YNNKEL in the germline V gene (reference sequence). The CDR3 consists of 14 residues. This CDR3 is CASSQGHEGTEAFF. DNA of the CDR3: TGTGCCAGCAGCCAAGGTCATGAGGGCACTGAAGCTTTCTTT.

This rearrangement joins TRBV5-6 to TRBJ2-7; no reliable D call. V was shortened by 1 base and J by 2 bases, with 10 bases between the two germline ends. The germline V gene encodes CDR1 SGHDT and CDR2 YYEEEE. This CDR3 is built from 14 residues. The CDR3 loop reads CASSLLGKPYEQYF. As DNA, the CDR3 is TGTGCCAGCAGCTTGTTAGGAAAGCCCTACGAGCAGTACTTC. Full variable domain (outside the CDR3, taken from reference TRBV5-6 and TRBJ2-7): DAGVTQSPTHLIKTRGQQVTLRCSPKSGHDTVSWYQQALGQGPQFIFQYYEEEERQRGNFPDRFSGHQFPNYSSELNVNALLLGDSALYLCASSLLGKPYEQYFGPGTRLTVT.

Here the CDR3 reads CASSYGGGSYGYTF. In DNA, the CDR3 is TGTGCCAGCAGTTACGGGGGCGGAAGCTATGGCTACACCTTC. This rearrangement joins TRBV6-5 to TRBJ1-2, with D perhaps matching TRBD1 (6 bases). The V and J ends lost 2 bases and 4 bases respectively, with 11 bases between them. Germline CDR1 MNHEY, CDR2 SVGAGI. This CDR3 comprises 14 residues.

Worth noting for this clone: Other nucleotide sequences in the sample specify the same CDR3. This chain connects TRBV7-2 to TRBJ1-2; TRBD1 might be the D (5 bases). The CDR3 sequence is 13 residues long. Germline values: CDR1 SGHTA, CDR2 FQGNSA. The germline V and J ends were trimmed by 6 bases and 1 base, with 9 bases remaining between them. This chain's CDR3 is CASRPGGNYGYTF. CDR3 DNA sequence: TGTGCCAGCAGACCGGGGGGTAACTATGGCTACACCTTC.

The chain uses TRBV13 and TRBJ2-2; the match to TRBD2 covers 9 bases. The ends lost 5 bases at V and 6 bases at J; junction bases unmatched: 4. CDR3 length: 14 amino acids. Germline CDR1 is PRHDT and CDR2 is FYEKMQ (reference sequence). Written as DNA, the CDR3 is TGTGCCAGCAGCCAGGGACTAGCAGCCGGGGAGCTGTTTTTT. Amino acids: CASSQGLAAGELFF.

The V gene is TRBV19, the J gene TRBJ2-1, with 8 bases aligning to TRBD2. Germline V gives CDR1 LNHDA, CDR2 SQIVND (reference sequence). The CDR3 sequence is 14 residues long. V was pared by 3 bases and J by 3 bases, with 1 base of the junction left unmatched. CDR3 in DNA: TGTGCCAGTAGTATGGGACTAGTCTACAATGAGCAGTTCTTC. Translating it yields CASSMGLVYNEQFF.

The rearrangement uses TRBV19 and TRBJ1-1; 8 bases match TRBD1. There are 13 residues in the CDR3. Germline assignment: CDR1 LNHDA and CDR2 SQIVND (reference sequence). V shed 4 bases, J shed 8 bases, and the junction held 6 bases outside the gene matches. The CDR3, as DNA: TGTGCCAGTAGTACCCAGGGGGCCCCAGAAGCTTTCTTT. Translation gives CASSTQGAPEAFF.